This T cell receptor beta chain is from a study of T cell changes during pregnancy in multiple sclerosis. CDR1 is SGHRS and CDR2 is YFSETQ in the germline V gene. The CDR3 has 14 amino acids. With V trimmed by 4 bases and J by 1 base, 2 bases remained unmatched. This clone was picked up one time. Produced via immunoSEQ multiplex PCR; TCRdb's table is partial and in-frame only. The sample yields about 49,000 clones, around nine tenths seen once. The V call is TRBV5-1, the J call TRBJ2-5, with TRBD1 matching 9 bases. Specimen: CD4+ T cells from peripheral blood mononuclear cells, collected in the second trimester of pregnancy. The sequence derives from a female donor in good health, enrolled as a control in a pregnancy study. The CDR3 protein is CASSRDRAQETQYF. The CDR3 DNA reads as TGCGCCAGCAGCCGGGACAGGGCCCAAGAGACCCAGTACTTC. Full variable domain (outside the CDR3, taken from reference TRBV5-1 and TRBJ2-5): KAGVTQTPRYLIKTRGQQVTLSCSPISGHRSVSWYQQTPGQGLQFLFEYFSETQRNKGNFPGRFSGRQFSNSRSEMNVSTLELGDSALYLCASSRDRAQETQYFGPGTRLLVL.